A single sample gave rise to the 30 T cell receptor beta chains below, sequenced in a study of Ad26.COV2.S vaccination and SARS-CoV-2 variants. Sequenced by immunoSEQ multiplex PCR; TCRdb stores in-frame clones only, minus some. Of fewer than 400,000 clones listed, about 89% are singletons. Treatment of the sample: 15 to 20 received Ad26.COV2.S at low or high dose, single or two shots; roughly five received placebo; per-sample allocation not given. Sampling took place 63 days after the first vaccine or placebo injection. The specimen comprised peripheral blood, sampled in a trial of Ad26.COV2.S vaccine versus placebo. The source of these receptors is a person aged 18 to 59 who received the Ad26.COV2.S COVID-19 vaccine or a placebo.

Worth noting for this clone: The sample contains more than one DNA sequence encoding this CDR3. This chain connects TRBV3-1 (or the pseudogene TRBV3-2) to TRBJ1-6, with 7 positions matching TRBD1. Per the germline V gene, CDR1 is LGHDT and CDR2 is YNNKEL (reference sequence). This CDR3 has 14 amino acids. V was pared by 4 bases and J by 5 bases, with 2 bases of the junction left unmatched. This CDR3 is CASSPGTDNSPLHF. CDR3 in DNA: TGTGCCAGCAGCCCTGGGACAGATAATTCACCCCTCCACTTT.

The genes are TRBV7-8 and TRBJ1-5, with 8 positions matching TRBD1. The CDR3 covers 16 residues. V dropped 5 bases and J dropped 0; count of bases not matched to a gene: 6. The germline CDR1 and CDR2 sequences are SGHVS and FQNEAQ. The CDR3 protein is CASSVGTGYSNQPQHF. The CDR3 coding sequence is TGTGCCAGCAGCGTTGGGACAGGATATAGCAATCAGCCCCAGCATTTT.

This chain joins TRBV7-9 and TRBJ1-2, with a weak D call TRBD1 (5 bases). The CDR3 extends over 15 amino acids. Deletions cut 6 bases from V and 0 bases from J, with 14 bases between. Germline V CDR1 and CDR2: SEHNR, FQNEAQ (reference sequence). The CDR3 reads CASRIGEGANYGYTF. The CDR3 DNA reads TGTGCCAGCAGGATAGGGGAGGGAGCTAACTATGGCTACACCTTC.

The CDR3 nucleotides read TGTGCCCCCGCACGGGGGCAAAGGGGTGGCTACACCTTC. It encodes CAPARGQRGGYTF. V and J are TRBV19 and TRBJ1-2; weak D call: TRBD1 (6 bases). Germline CDR1 and CDR2: LNHDA and SQIVND (reference sequence). The CDR3 length is 13 residues. Trimming stripped 11 bases from V and 7 bases from J, with 20 bases between. Complete variable domain (other parts from reference TRBV19 and TRBJ1-2): DGGITQSPKYLFRKEGQNVTLSCEQNLNHDAMYWYRQDPGQGLRLIYYSQIVNDFQKGDIAEGYSVSREKKESFPLTVTSAQKNPTAFYLCAPARGQRGGYTFGSGTRLTVV.

The chain recombines TRBV3-1 (or the pseudogene TRBV3-2) with TRBJ2-1; 12 bases map to TRBD2. In germline, CDR1 is LGHDT, CDR2 YNNKEL (reference sequence). The V segment lost 0 bases and the J segment 4 bases; nucleotides outside the gene matches: 4. The CDR3 is 17 residues long. CDR3 nucleotide sequence: TGTGCCAGCAGCCAAGATCAGGGACTAGCGGGTTACAATGAGCAGTTCTTC. Its translation is CASSQDQGLAGYNEQFF.

The chain couples TRBV7-8 to TRBJ1-6, with 10 bases lining up with TRBD1. CDR3 length: 15 amino acids. V was pared by 6 bases and J by 6 bases, with 5 bases of the junction left unmatched. From germline, CDR1 is SGHVS and CDR2 FQNEAQ. The chain's CDR3 is CASSPRDRGNSPLHF. For the CDR3, the DNA is TGTGCCAGCAGTCCCCGGGACAGGGGTAATTCACCCCTCCACTTT.

The chain is built from TRBV18 and TRBJ2-7; maybe TRBD2 (6 bases). From germline, CDR1 is KGHSH and CDR2 LQKENI. Trimming pared 5 bases from V and 0 bases from J, leaving 11 bases between. The CDR3 extends over 14 amino acids. The DNA of the CDR3 is TGTGCCAGCTCAGGGGGAGGCAGCTCCTACGAGCAGTACTTC. Translating it yields CASSGGGSSYEQYF.

This chain links TRBV28 with TRBJ1-1; a weak D match, TRBD1 (6 bases). This CDR3 has 16 residues. CDR1 is MDHEN and CDR2 is SYDVKM in the germline V gene. Trimming removed 6 bases from V and 3 bases from J, with 20 bases in between. CDR3 DNA sequence: TGTGCCAGCAGGCCTCCTAGACAGGCGGGTTACACTGAAGCTTTCTTT. Protein sequence: CASRPPRQAGYTEAFF.

This rearrangement joins TRBV6-6 to TRBJ2-1; D may be TRBD2 (5 bases). The germline V and J ends were trimmed by 4 bases and 9 bases, with 13 bases remaining between them. The CDR3 has 13 residues. Germline V CDR1 and CDR2: MNHNY, SVGAGI (reference sequence). The CDR3: CASSSLASGEQFF. DNA of the CDR3: TGTGCCAGCAGTTCCCTGGCCAGCGGTGAGCAGTTCTTC.

This chain uses TRBV10-3 with TRBJ1-4; perhaps TRBD1 as D (6 bases). There are 13 residues in the CDR3. Germline V gene data show CDR1 as ENHRY and CDR2 as SYGVKD. For the CDR3, the DNA is TGTGCGTCAGCGGGGGGCGGTGGTGAAAAACTGTTTTTT. It translates to CASAGGGGEKLFF.

This clone was seen repeatedly, ten times or more. V and J are TRBV3-1 (or the pseudogene TRBV3-2) and TRBJ2-3, with 14 positions matching TRBD2. V dropped 0 bases and J dropped 7; count of bases not matched to a gene: 6. From germline, CDR1 is LGHDT and CDR2 YNNKEL (reference sequence). CDR3 length: 17 residues. The CDR3 spells CASSQDGGTSGSNTQYF. CDR3 nucleotides: TGTGCCAGCAGCCAAGATGGGGGGACTAGCGGGAGCAATACGCAGTATTTT.

The V gene is TRBV9, the J gene TRBJ1-2; possibly TRBD1 for D (5 bases). This CDR3 comprises 13 residues. Germline CDR1 reads SGDLS; CDR2 reads YYNGEE. V was clipped by 1 base and J by 4 bases, with 8 bases between them. The CDR3 region is CASSVSGLYGYTF. CDR3 nucleotides: TGTGCCAGCAGCGTATCAGGGCTCTATGGCTACACCTTC.

J is TRBJ2-7 and V is TRBV27; TRBD1 matches 9 bases. Germline V gene data show CDR1 as MNHEY and CDR2 as SMNVEV (reference sequence). Germline trimming cut 2 bases from V and 0 bases from J; bases unmatched to any gene: 2. CDR3 length equals 15 residues. CDR3 DNA sequence: TGTGCCAGCAGTTTACAGACAGGGGGCTCCTACGAGCAGTACTTC. Translating gives CASSLQTGGSYEQYF.

The genes are TRBV5-5 and TRBJ1-6; D is ambiguous. The CDR3 is 12 amino acids. Per germline, CDR1 SGHKS and CDR2 YYEKEE (reference sequence). V lost 4 bases to trimming and J lost 7 bases, with 6 bases between them. This chain's CDR3 is CASSTVNSPLHF. CDR3 sequence (DNA): TGTGCCAGCAGCACCGTCAATTCACCCCTCCACTTT.

The chain is built from TRBV25-1 and TRBJ1-4; a weak D match, TRBD1 (5 bases). Germline V CDR1 and CDR2: MGHDK, SYGVNS. Trimming shortened V by 0 bases and J by 3 bases, and 8 bases separated the two germline ends. This CDR3 region has 15 residues. The CDR3 nucleotides read TGTGCCAGCAGTGAATATTTAGGGGCTAATGAAAAACTGTTTTTT. Encoded protein: CASSEYLGANEKLFF.

V and J are TRBV30 and TRBJ1-1; the D gene is possibly TRBD1 (5 bases). V dropped 4 bases and J dropped 3 bases, with 27 bases sitting between them. Germline CDR1 and CDR2: GTSNPN and SVGIG (reference sequence). The CDR3 runs 18 residues. The CDR3 DNA follows: TGTGCCTGGACCCCAAATCGAAGGGGCTCAGGTTTGTACACTGAAGCTTTCTTT. It codes for CAWTPNRRGSGLYTEAFF.

V is TRBV6-2 or TRBV6-3 and J is TRBJ2-1, with D tentatively TRBD2 (5 bases). Germline V gene data show CDR1 as MNHEY and CDR2 as SVGEGT. The CDR3 runs 13 residues. V was clipped by 5 bases and J by 6 bases, with 11 bases between them. CDR3 amino acids: CASSGGEVNEQFF. CDR3 in DNA: TGTGCCAGCAGTGGAGGCGAGGTCAATGAGCAGTTCTTC.

The rearrangement uses TRBV30 and TRBJ1-1; the D is unclear. The CDR3 loop spans 11 amino acids. V was shortened by 2 bases and J by 9 bases, with 10 bases between the two germline ends. The germline CDR1 and CDR2 sequences are GTSNPN and SVGIG (reference sequence). CDR3 DNA sequence: TGTGCCTGGAGTATGGGTCCTCAAGCTTTCTTT. It encodes CAWSMGPQAFF.

The gene calls are TRBV6-5 and TRBJ2-3, with 7 bases that match TRBD2. V trimming: 5 bases; J trimming: 4 bases; junction bases outside the gene matches: 3. The germline V gene has CDR1 MNHEY and CDR2 SVGAGI. This CDR3 is built from 13 residues. CDR3 in DNA: TGTGCCAGCAGTCCGGGACTATCAGATACGCAGTATTTT. Residues: CASSPGLSDTQYF.

The rearrangement links TRBV5-4 to TRBJ2-3, with 9 bases fitting TRBD2. Looked up from germline, CDR1 is SGHNT and CDR2 is YYREEE (reference sequence). This CDR3 comprises 20 residues. Losses at the gene ends were 2 bases for V and 2 bases for J; bases not matched to a gene: 18. CDR3 region: CASSFHRRGSSSGITDTQYF. CDR3 DNA: TGTGCCAGCAGCTTCCACCGCCGAGGGAGTTCTAGCGGGATCACAGATACGCAGTATTTT.

The chain couples TRBV11-2 to TRBJ2-5; TRBD2 aligns across 9 bases. This CDR3 spans 15 amino acids. Looked up from germline, CDR1 is SGHAT and CDR2 is FQNNGV. Trimming took 2 bases from V and 2 from J; bases not matched to a gene: 3. The chain's CDR3 is CASSLRLAGQETQYF. The DNA for the CDR3 is TGTGCCAGCAGCTTACGGCTAGCGGGGCAAGAGACCCAGTACTTC.

J is TRBJ1-1 and V is TRBV19, with D possibly TRBD1 on 5 matching bases. Trimming removed 3 bases from V and 1 base from J, with 9 bases in between. CDR1 is LNHDA, CDR2 SQIVND, per germline (reference sequence). The CDR3 covers 14 residues. The chain's CDR3 is CASSMGLRNTEAFF. CDR3 DNA: TGTGCCAGTAGTATGGGGCTGCGGAACACTGAAGCTTTCTTT.

The J gene is TRBJ2-2, the V gene TRBV5-1; TRBD2 agrees at 9 bases. The CDR3 has 14 residues. Trimming took 8 bases from V and 5 from J; bases not matched to a gene: 7. CDR1 and CDR2 from the germline V gene are SGHRS and YFSETQ. For the CDR3, the DNA is TGCGCCAGTAATTCCCTAGCGGGAACCGGGGAGCTGTTTTTT. Translation gives CASNSLAGTGELFF.

The chain uses TRBV6-5 and TRBJ1-4, with unresolved D. CDR3 length: 14 amino acids. V dropped 4 bases and J dropped 3 bases, with 9 bases sitting between them. CDR1 is MNHEY, CDR2 SVGAGI, per germline. The CDR3 loop is CASSWRGSNEKLFF. The CDR3 nucleotides read TGTGCCAGCAGTTGGCGCGGGTCTAATGAAAAACTGTTTTTT.

This rearrangement joins TRBV28 to TRBJ2-3, with 10 bases matching TRBD2. There are 16 residues in the CDR3. In germline, CDR1 is MDHEN, CDR2 SYDVKM. J was trimmed by 2 bases and V by 4 bases; bases with no gene match: 6. CDR3 DNA: TGTGCCAGCAGTTCCCTAGCGGGAGTTCCCACAGATACGCAGTATTTT. This encodes CASSSLAGVPTDTQYF.

In its sample, this clone was seen once. The chain couples TRBV6-5 to TRBJ1-5, with D maybe TRBD1 (6 bases). CDR1 is MNHEY and CDR2 is SVGAGI in the germline V gene. V lost 2 bases, J lost 4 bases, and 9 bases lay in between. The CDR3 is 14 amino acids. CDR3 sequence reads: CASSYGGRNQPQHF. CDR3 nucleotides: TGTGCCAGCAGTTACGGGGGCAGGAATCAGCCCCAGCATTTT.

The V gene is TRBV2, the J gene TRBJ2-7; the D is unclear. This CDR3 is built from 13 residues. V lost 4 bases to trimming and J lost 2 bases, with 9 bases between them. Germline CDR1 reads SNHLY; CDR2 reads FYNNEI. CDR3 protein: CASSVSRTYEQYF. CDR3 coding DNA: TGTGCCAGCAGTGTTTCCAGGACCTACGAGCAGTACTTC.

The gene calls are TRBV3-1 (or the pseudogene TRBV3-2) and TRBJ2-3, with D perhaps matching TRBD1 (5 bases). V lost 3 bases to trimming and J lost 1 base, with 8 bases between them. The CDR3 runs to 14 residues. From germline, CDR1 is LGHDT and CDR2 YNNKEL (reference sequence). As DNA, the CDR3 is TGTGCCAGCAGCCAGGGGCACCGCACAGATACGCAGTATTTT. It encodes CASSQGHRTDTQYF.

V is TRBV18 and J is TRBJ1-2, with no clear D. Trimming stripped 3 bases from V and 0 bases from J, with 8 bases between. The length of the CDR3 is 14 residues. Germline CDR1 is KGHSH and CDR2 is LQKENI. Written as DNA, the CDR3 is TGTGCCAGCTCACCCGGGAACCCTAACTATGGCTACACCTTC. Amino acids: CASSPGNPNYGYTF.

The chain links TRBV11-3 to TRBJ2-2; no clear D. CDR3 length: 12 residues. The V gene lost 3 bases and the J gene lost 8 bases, with 7 bases spanning the gap. Germline loops: CDR1 SGHNT, CDR2 YENEEA. The CDR3 sequence: CASSFYEGELFF. The DNA of the CDR3 is TGTGCCAGCAGCTTTTACGAGGGGGAGCTGTTTTTT.